Below are 14 T cell receptor beta chains sequenced from a single sample in a study of blood T cell repertoires in COVID-19. Generated by immunoSEQ multiplex PCR, the TCRdb table keeps only in-frame clones and is missing some. The sample shows fewer than 200,000 clones, around four fifths of them seen only once. Sample: PBMCs or T cells enriched from blood (not recorded which). The receptors come from a woman between 50 and 59 years old who had recovered from COVID-19.

This clone was seen only a few times. V is TRBV7-3 and J is TRBJ1-2, with D uncertain. The V end was cut by 3 bases, the J end by 6 bases, with 8 bases between. Germline V gene data show CDR1 as SGHTA and CDR2 as FQGTGA. This CDR3 contains 12 residues. CDR3 bases: TGTGCCAGCAGCTTGTTTGGAGATGGCTACACCTTC. It translates to CASSLFGDGYTF.

The rearrangement uses TRBV19 and TRBJ1-6; D is perhaps TRBD1 (5 bases). CDR3 length equals 16 residues. Trimming left V 4 bases short and J 6 bases short, with 16 bases between. CDR1 LNHDA and CDR2 SQIVND come from the germline V gene (reference sequence). In DNA form, the CDR3 reads TGTGCCAGTAGTAATCTTGTGGGGCAGGGTAATTCACCCCTCCACTTT. As protein: CASSNLVGQGNSPLHF.

The chain employs TRBV19 and TRBJ2-4; tentatively, D is TRBD1 (5 bases). Trimming stripped 2 bases from V and 6 bases from J, with 5 bases between. CDR3 length: 12 amino acids. Germline CDR1 LNHDA, CDR2 SQIVND (reference sequence). The DNA for the CDR3 is TGTGCCAGTAGTATACAGGGAAACATTCAGTACTTC. It translates to CASSIQGNIQYF.

V usage is TRBV20-1 and J usage is TRBJ2-3; D not certain. Trimming stripped 6 bases from V and 6 bases from J, with 10 bases between. Germline values: CDR1 DFQATT, CDR2 SNEGSKA (reference sequence). The CDR3 sequence is 11 residues long. CDR3 in amino acids: CSAYLSDTQYF. The CDR3 DNA follows: TGCAGTGCCTACCTCTCCGATACGCAGTATTTT.

The V call is TRBV30, the J call TRBJ2-1; TRBD2 matches 10 bases. The CDR3 runs 13 residues. Trimming took 6 bases from V and 4 from J; bases not matched to a gene: 3. Germline V gene lookup returns CDR1 GTSNPN and CDR2 SVGIG (reference sequence). The CDR3 sequence is CACQLAGYNEQFF. DNA for the CDR3: TGTGCCTGTCAACTAGCGGGATACAATGAGCAGTTCTTC.

CDR3 protein: CASSEGANTEAFF. The CDR3 coding sequence is TGTGCCAGCAGTGAAGGGGCGAACACTGAAGCTTTCTTT. The chain couples TRBV2 to TRBJ1-1; D is undetermined. V lost 1 base, J lost 1 base, and 4 bases lay in between. The germline CDR1 and CDR2 sequences are SNHLY and FYNNEI. The CDR3 contains 13 residues.

This clone was seen a handful of times. V and J are TRBV28 and TRBJ1-1, with 7 bases identical to TRBD1. V trimming: 6 bases; J trimming: 3 bases; junction bases outside the gene matches: 4. The CDR3 sequence is 13 residues long. Germline loops: CDR1 MDHEN, CDR2 SYDVKM. CDR3 in amino acids: CASRGGVYTEAFF. CDR3 in DNA: TGTGCCAGCAGAGGGGGCGTCTACACTGAAGCTTTCTTT.

The V and J genes are TRBV7-6 and TRBJ2-2; tentatively, D is TRBD1 (5 bases). This CDR3 spans 18 amino acids. Trimming left V 0 bases short and J 7 bases short, with 21 bases between. Germline V gives CDR1 SGHVS, CDR2 FNYEAQ. The CDR3 DNA is TGTGCCAGCAGCTTAGCGCGATTCATAGGGGCTAACGTCGGGGAGCTGTTTTTT. Protein sequence: CASSLARFIGANVGELFF. Supplemented by reference TRBV7-6 and TRBJ2-2, the full variable domain reads GAGVSQSPRYKVTKRGQDVALRCDPISGHVSLYWYRQALGQGPEFLTYFNYEAQQDKSGLPNDRFSAERPEGSISTLTIQRTEQRDSAMYRCASSLARFIGANVGELFFGEGSRLTVL.

The CDR3 region has the DNA TGTGCCAGCAGCATAGGACAGGGTGAGGTGCGCTACACCTTC. Translating it yields CASSIGQGEVRYTF. The J gene is TRBJ1-2, the V gene TRBV9; TRBD1 aligns across 8 bases. The CDR3 totals 14 residues. Germline values: CDR1 SGDLS, CDR2 YYNGEE. The junction had 11 bases not matched to a gene; V was cut back by 4 bases and J by 9 bases. The complete variable domain, with remaining parts taken from reference TRBV9 and TRBJ1-2, reads DSGVTQTPKHLITATGQRVTLRCSPRSGDLSVYWYQQSLDQGLQFLIQYYNGEERAKGNILERFSAQQFPDLHSELNLSSLELGDSALYFCASSIGQGEVRYTFGSGTRLTVV.

The chain couples TRBV7-2 to TRBJ1-6; possibly TRBD1 for D (5 bases). The CDR3 is 16 amino acids. V lost 4 bases, J lost 0 bases, and 10 bases lay in between. Germline lookup yields CDR1 SGHTA and CDR2 FQGNSA. The CDR3 reads CASSSRGGSYNSPLHF. The CDR3, as DNA: TGTGCCAGCAGCTCGCGGGGGGGCTCCTATAATTCACCCCTCCACTTT.

The V gene is TRBV30, the J gene TRBJ2-3, with TRBD2 matching over 9 bases. The V segment lost 8 bases and the J segment 0 bases; nucleotides outside the gene matches: 6. Germline-derived CDR1 and CDR2 are GTSNPN and SVGIG (reference sequence). This CDR3 spans 14 amino acids. The CDR3 nucleotides are TGTGCCGCGTCTAGCGGGACTAGCACAGATACGCAGTATTTT. It encodes CAASSGTSTDTQYF.

The chain employs TRBV6-2 or TRBV6-3 and TRBJ2-3, with a weak D call TRBD2 (6 bases). Germline V gene lookup returns CDR1 MNHEY and CDR2 SVGEGT. This CDR3 has 15 residues. V lost 2 bases, J lost 5 bases, and 14 bases lay in between. In DNA, the CDR3 is TGTGCCAGCAGTTACATAGGGACTCAGGGAGATACGCAGTATTTT. This codes for CASSYIGTQGDTQYF.

The chain recombines TRBV5-1 with TRBJ1-2; the D is unclear. V lost 2 bases, J lost 8 bases, and 13 bases lay in between. Germline CDR1 reads SGHRS; CDR2 reads YFSETQ. This CDR3 has 13 amino acids. CDR3 residues: CASSFFILQGYTF. Here the CDR3 DNA reads TGCGCCAGCAGCTTCTTTATTTTGCAGGGCTACACCTTC.

The V and J genes are TRBV19 and TRBJ1-5; D may be TRBD1 (6 bases). Germline lookup yields CDR1 LNHDA and CDR2 SQIVND (reference sequence). This CDR3 is 15 amino acids long. The V gene lost 4 bases and the J gene lost 3 bases, with 13 bases spanning the gap. The chain's CDR3 is CASSRRQAHNQPQHF. The CDR3 region has the DNA TGTGCCAGTAGTAGACGACAGGCACACAATCAGCCCCAGCATTTT.